The next 4 T cell receptor beta chains were all read from a single sample in a study of T cell responses to AZD1222 COVID-19 vaccine. Generated by immunoSEQ multiplex PCR, the TCRdb table keeps only in-frame clones and is missing some. The sample lists 150,000 to 200,000 clones, roughly 90% occurring once. Specimen: peripheral blood, collected on day 0 of AZD1222 vaccination. The receptors here all came from an adult in good health.

The V call is TRBV2, the J call TRBJ2-3; D perhaps matches TRBD1 (5 bases). Germline V gives CDR1 SNHLY, CDR2 FYNNEI. V lost 7 bases to trimming and J lost 4 bases, with 18 bases between them. The CDR3 totals 15 residues. The CDR3 DNA reads TGTGCCAGCATGTTAAGGTCGACAGCCTCAGATACGCAGTATTTT. Protein sequence: CASMLRSTASDTQYF. Looking up the rest from reference TRBV2 and TRBJ2-3 gives the full variable domain: EPEVTQTPSHQVTQMGQEVILRCVPISNHLYFYWYRQILGQKVEFLVSFYNNEISEKSEIFDDQFSVERPDGSNFTLKIRSTKLEDSAMYFCASMLRSTASDTQYFGPGTRLTVL.

V and J are TRBV6-5 and TRBJ2-7; 7 bases line up with TRBD1. The CDR3 contains 13 residues. With 6 bases clipped from V and 2 bases from J, the junction kept 4 bases outside the gene matches. Germline CDR1 is MNHEY and CDR2 is SVGAGI. The CDR3 bases are TGTGCCAGCAGCACAGGGGCCCCCTACGAGCAGTACTTC. Its translation is CASSTGAPYEQYF.

The CDR3 nucleotides are TGTGCCAGCAGTTACCCCGGGACAGGATACGAGCAGTACTTC. Encoded protein: CASSYPGTGYEQYF. This chain connects TRBV6-5 to TRBJ2-7, with TRBD1 matching 8 bases. Germline values: CDR1 MNHEY, CDR2 SVGAGI. Trimming cost V 2 bases and J 4 bases; bases outside gene matches: 4. This CDR3 has 14 amino acids.

This CDR3 is CASSTGHFADTQYF. CDR3 coding DNA: TGTGCCAGCAGCACGGGACATTTTGCAGATACGCAGTATTTT. The V call is TRBV5-4, the J call TRBJ2-3, with D perhaps matching TRBD1 (6 bases). Germline V gene sequence: CDR1 SGHNT, CDR2 YYREEE (reference sequence). The length of the CDR3 is 14 residues. Trimming removed 4 bases from V and 4 bases from J, with 13 bases in between. Filled out from reference TRBV5-4 and TRBJ2-3, the complete variable domain reads ETGVTQSPTHLIKTRGQQVTLRCSSQSGHNTVSWYQQALGQGPQFIFQYYREEENGRGNFPPRFSGLQFPNYSSELNVNALELDDSALYLCASSTGHFADTQYFGPGTRLTVL.